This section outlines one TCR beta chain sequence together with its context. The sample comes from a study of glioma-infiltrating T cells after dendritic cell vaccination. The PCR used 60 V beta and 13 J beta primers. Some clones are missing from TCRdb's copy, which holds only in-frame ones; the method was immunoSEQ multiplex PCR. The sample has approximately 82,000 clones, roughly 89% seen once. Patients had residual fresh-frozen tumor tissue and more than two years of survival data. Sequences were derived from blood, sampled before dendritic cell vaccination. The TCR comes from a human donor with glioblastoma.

The CDR3 sequence: CASRPRTSGSTDTQYF. The DNA of the CDR3 is TGTGCCAGCAGACCTCGGACTAGCGGCAGCACAGATACGCAGTATTTT. V usage is TRBV6-6 and J usage is TRBJ2-3; the match to TRBD2 covers 10 bases. The V segment lost 6 bases and the J segment 0 bases; nucleotides outside the gene matches: 6. Germline assignment: CDR1 MNHNY and CDR2 SVGAGI (reference sequence). The CDR3 is 16 amino acids.